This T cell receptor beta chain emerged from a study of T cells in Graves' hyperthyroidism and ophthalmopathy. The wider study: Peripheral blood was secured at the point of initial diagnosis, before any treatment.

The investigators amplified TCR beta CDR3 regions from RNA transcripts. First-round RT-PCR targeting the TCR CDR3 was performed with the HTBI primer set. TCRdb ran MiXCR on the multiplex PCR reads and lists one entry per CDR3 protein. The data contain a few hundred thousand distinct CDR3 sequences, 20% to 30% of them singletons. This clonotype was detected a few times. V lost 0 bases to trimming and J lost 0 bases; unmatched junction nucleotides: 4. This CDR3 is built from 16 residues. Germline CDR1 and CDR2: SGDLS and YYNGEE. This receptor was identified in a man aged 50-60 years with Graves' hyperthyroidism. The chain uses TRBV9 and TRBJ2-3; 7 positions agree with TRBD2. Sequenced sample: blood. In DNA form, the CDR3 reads TGTGCCAGCAGCGTAGGTATCGGGAGGAGCACAGATACGCAGTATTTT. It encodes CASSVGIGRSTDTQYF.